This T cell receptor beta chain is from a study of glioma-infiltrating T cells. Of note for this clonotype: Antigen: not known.

TCR alpha and beta CDR3 regions were amplified from RNA using iRepertoire nested multiplex PCR. For one-step reverse transcription and amplification, roughly 95-450 ng of tissue mRNA or PBMC total RNA was used. TCRdb passed the multiplex PCR reads through MiXCR, listing each CDR3 protein once. Of 150,000 or so distinct CDR3 sequences in the sample, about 39% are singletons; the top ten hold roughly a fifth. Overall study results and limits: Tissue-blood divergence was below expectation in non-neoplastic patients, above in gliomas.

Germline V lookup: CDR1 SGHAT, CDR2 FQNNGV. The CDR3 contains 16 residues. Trimming pared 0 bases from V and 4 bases from J, leaving 15 bases between. This TCR derives from a human donor with low-grade glioma or glioblastoma, undergoing nonglioma brain surgery, or in good health (not recorded which). The chain employs TRBV11-2 and TRBJ1-1, with D unresolved. The sequenced material came from glioma tissue, nonneoplastic brain tissue, or PBMCs (not recorded which). The CDR3 DNA is TGTGCCAGCAGCTTAGAAGGGTGGCAGCTGTCCACTGAAGCTTTCTTT. Translation: CASSLEGWQLSTEAFF.